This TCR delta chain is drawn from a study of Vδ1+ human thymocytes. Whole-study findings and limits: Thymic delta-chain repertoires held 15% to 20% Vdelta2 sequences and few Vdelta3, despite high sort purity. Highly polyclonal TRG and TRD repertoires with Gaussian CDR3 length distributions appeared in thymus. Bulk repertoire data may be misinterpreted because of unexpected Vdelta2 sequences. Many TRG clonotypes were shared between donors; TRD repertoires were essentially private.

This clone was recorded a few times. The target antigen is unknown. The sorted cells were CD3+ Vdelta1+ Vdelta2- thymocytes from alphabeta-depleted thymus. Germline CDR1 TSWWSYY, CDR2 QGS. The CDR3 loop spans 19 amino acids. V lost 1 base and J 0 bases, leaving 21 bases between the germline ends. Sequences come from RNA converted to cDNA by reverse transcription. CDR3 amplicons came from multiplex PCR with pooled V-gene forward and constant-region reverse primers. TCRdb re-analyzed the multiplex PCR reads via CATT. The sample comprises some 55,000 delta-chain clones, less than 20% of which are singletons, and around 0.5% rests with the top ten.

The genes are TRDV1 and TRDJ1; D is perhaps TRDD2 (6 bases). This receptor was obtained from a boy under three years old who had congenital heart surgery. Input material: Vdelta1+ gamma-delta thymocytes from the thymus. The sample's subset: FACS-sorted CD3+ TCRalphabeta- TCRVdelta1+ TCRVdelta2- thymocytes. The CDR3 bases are TGTGCTCTTGGGGAACCCTCCTACGTCCCTTACTTGTACACCGATAAACTCATCTTT. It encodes CALGEPSYVPYLYTDKLIF.